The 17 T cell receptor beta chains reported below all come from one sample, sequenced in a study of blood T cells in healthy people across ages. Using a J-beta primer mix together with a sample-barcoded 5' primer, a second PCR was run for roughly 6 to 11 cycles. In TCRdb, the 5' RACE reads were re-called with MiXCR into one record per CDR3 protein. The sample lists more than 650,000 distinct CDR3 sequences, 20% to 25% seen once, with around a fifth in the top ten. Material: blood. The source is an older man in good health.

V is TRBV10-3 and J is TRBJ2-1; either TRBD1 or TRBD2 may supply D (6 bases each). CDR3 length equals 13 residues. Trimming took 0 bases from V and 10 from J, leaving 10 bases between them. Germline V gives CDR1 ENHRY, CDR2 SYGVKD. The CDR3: CAISESRGHEQFF. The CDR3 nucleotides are TGTGCCATCAGTGAGTCTCGGGGGCACGAGCAGTTCTTC.

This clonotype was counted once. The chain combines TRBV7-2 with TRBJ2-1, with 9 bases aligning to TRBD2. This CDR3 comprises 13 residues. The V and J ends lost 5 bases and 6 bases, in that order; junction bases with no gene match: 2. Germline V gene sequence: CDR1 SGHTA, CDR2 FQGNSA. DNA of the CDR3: TGTGCCAGCAGCGCGACTAGCGGCAATGAGCAGTTCTTC. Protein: CASSATSGNEQFF.

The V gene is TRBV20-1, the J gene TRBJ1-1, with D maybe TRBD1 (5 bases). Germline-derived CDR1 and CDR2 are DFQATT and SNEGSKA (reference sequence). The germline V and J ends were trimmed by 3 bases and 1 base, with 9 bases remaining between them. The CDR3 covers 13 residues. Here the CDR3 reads CSARGTKNTEAFF. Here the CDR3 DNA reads TGCAGTGCTAGGGGGACGAAGAACACTGAAGCTTTCTTT.

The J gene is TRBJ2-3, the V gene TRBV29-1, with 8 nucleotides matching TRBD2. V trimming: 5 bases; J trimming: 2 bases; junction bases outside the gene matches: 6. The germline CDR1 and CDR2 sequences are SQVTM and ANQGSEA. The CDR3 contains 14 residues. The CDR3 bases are TGCAGCGTTTCGGGGGGGGACAACACAGATACGCAGTATTTT. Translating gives CSVSGGDNTDTQYF.

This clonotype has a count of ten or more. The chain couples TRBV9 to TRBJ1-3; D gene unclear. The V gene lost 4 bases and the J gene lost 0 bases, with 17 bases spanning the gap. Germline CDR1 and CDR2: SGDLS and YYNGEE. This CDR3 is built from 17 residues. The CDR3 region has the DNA TGTGCCAGCAGCCCACGCGACGGCTTATACTCTGGAAACACCATATATTTT. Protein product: CASSPRDGLYSGNTIYF.

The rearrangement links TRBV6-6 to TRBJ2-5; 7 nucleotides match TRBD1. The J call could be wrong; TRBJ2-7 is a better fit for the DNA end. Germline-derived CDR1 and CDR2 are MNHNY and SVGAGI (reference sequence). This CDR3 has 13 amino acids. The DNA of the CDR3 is TGTGCCACCAGACAGGGTTCTTCCTACGAGCAGTACTTC. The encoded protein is CATRQGSSYEQYF.

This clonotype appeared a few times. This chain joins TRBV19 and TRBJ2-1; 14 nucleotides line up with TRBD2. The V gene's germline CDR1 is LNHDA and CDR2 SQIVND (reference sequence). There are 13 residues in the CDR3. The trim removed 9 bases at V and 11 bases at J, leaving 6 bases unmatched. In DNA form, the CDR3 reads TGTGCCAGGGGACTAGCGGGAGTGGGTAAGCAGTTCTTC. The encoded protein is CARGLAGVGKQFF. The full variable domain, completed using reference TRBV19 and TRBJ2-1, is DGGITQSPKYLFRKEGQNVTLSCEQNLNHDAMYWYRQDPGQGLRLIYYSQIVNDFQKGDIAEGYSVSREKKESFPLTVTSAQKNPTAFYLCARGLAGVGKQFFGPGTRLTVL.

The CDR3 DNA sequence: TGTGCCAGCAGCAGAACAGGGGCCAGGAACTATGGCTACACCTTC. Its protein product is CASSRTGARNYGYTF. The V gene is TRBV7-9, the J gene TRBJ1-2, with 7 bases that match TRBD1. Trimming removed 5 bases from V and 2 bases from J; junction bases left unmatched: 8. The CDR3 has 15 amino acids. Germline V lookup: CDR1 SEHNR, CDR2 FQNEAQ (reference sequence).

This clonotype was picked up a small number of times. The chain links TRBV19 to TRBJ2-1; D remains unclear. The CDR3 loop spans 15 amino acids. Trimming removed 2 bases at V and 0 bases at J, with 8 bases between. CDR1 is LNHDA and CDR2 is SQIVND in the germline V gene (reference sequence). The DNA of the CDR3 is TGTGCCAGTAGTATACGTCCAAGCTCCTACAATGAGCAGTTCTTC. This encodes CASSIRPSSYNEQFF.

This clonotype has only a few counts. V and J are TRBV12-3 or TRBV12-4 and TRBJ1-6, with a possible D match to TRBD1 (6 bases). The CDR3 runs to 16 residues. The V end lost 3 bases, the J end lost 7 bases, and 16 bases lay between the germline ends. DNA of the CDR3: TGTGCCAGCAGTTTTTCACGTGACAGGCAAAATTCACCCCTCCACTTT. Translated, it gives CASSFSRDRQNSPLHF.

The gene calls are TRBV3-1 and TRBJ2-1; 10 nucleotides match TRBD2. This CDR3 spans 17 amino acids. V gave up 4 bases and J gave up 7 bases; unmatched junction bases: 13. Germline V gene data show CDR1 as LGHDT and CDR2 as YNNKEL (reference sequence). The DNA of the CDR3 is TGTGCCAGCAGCCCTTTGGGGGGTAGCGGGGGGTGGAATGAGCAGTTCTTC. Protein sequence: CASSPLGGSGGWNEQFF.

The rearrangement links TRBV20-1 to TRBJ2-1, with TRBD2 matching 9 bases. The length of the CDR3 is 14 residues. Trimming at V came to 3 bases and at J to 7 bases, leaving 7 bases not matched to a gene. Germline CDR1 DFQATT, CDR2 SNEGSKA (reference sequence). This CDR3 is CSASSLAGSNEQFF. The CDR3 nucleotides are TGCAGTGCTAGCAGTCTAGCGGGGTCTAATGAGCAGTTCTTC.

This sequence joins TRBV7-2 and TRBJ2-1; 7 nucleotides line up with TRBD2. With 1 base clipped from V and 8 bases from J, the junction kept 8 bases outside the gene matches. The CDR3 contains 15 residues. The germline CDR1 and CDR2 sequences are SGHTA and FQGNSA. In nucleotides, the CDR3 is TGTGCCAGCAGCTTAGTTGCGGGAGATTTGGATGAGCAGTTCTTC. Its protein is CASSLVAGDLDEQFF.

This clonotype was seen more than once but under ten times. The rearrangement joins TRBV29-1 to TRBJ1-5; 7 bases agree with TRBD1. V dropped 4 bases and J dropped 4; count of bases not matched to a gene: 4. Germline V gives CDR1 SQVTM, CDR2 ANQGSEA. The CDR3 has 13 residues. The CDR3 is CSVGQGPNQPQHF. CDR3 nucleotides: TGCAGCGTTGGACAGGGCCCAAATCAGCCCCAGCATTTT.

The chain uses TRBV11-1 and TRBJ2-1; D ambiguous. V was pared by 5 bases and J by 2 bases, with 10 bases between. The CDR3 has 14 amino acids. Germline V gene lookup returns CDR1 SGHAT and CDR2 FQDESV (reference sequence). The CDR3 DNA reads TGTGCCAGCAGCGCCGATGTAGCCTACAATGAGCAGTTCTTC. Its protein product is CASSADVAYNEQFF. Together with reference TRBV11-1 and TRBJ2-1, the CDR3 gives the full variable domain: EAEVAQSPRYKITEKSQAVAFWCDPISGHATLYWYRQILGQGPELLVQFQDESVVDDSQLPKDRFSAERLKGVDSTLKIQPAELGDSAMYLCASSADVAYNEQFFGPGTRLTVL.

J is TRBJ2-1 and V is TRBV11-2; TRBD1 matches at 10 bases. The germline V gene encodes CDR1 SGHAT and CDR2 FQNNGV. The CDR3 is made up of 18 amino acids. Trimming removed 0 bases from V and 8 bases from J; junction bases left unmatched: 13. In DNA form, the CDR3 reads TGTGCCAGCAGCTTAGAGGGATGGCGGACAGGGGGTCGCGATGAGCAGTTCTTC. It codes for CASSLEGWRTGGRDEQFF.

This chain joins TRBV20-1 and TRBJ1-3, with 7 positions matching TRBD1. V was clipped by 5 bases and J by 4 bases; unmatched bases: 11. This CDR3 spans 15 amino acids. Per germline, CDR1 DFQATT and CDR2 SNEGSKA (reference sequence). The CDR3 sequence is CSADRTGARGNTIYF. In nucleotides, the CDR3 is TGCAGTGCTGACCGTACAGGGGCGCGCGGAAACACCATATATTTT.